This T cell receptor beta chain was sequenced during a study of T-cell reconstitution after alpha-beta-depleted transplantation in children. General study findings and limits: Once a year had passed after transplant, T-cell counts and diversity came mostly from newly produced T cells. Alpha-beta T cells present about two months after transplant were reported to originate from several hundred expanded graft clones.

This clonotype appeared a few times. Its target is not known. Molecular barcoding with unique molecular identifiers was used for the TCRbeta library. TCRdb re-called the PCR reads through MiXCR, storing one row per CDR3 protein. The sample shows about 460,000 distinct CDR3 sequences, about 10% of them seen only once. V was clipped by 4 bases and J by 4 bases; unmatched bases: 12. Per germline, CDR1 SGHDN and CDR2 FVKESK. CDR3 length: 16 amino acids. The chain carries TRBV14 and TRBJ2-5, with 7 bases aligning to TRBD2. This TCR was sampled from a child aged 2 to 9 with inherited bone marrow failure, due to receive a stem cell transplant. The source material was PBMCs, sampled before TCRalphabeta/CD19-depleted stem cell transplant. The CDR3 spells CASSPLAGVRGETQYF. CDR3 nucleotides: TGTGCCAGCAGCCCGCTGGCGGGAGTGCGGGGAGAGACCCAGTACTTC.